What follows are 21 T cell receptor beta chains derived from one specimen sequenced in a study of blood T cell repertoires in COVID-19. Repertoires were generated with immunoSEQ multiplex PCR, while TCRdb's copy carries only in-frame clones and drops some. The table shows 50,000 to 60,000 clones, with almost 85% occurring only once. The material sequenced was peripheral blood. The receptors derive from a human donor in a cohort sampled during active COVID-19.

The chain recombines TRBV7-2 with TRBJ2-7; no firm D call. CDR1 and CDR2 from the germline V gene are SGHTA and FQGNSA. V gave up 1 base and J gave up 5 bases, with 15 bases separating them. CDR3 size: 15 residues. CDR3 in amino acids: CASSLVWQLQDEQYF. The CDR3 DNA reads as TGTGCCAGCAGCTTAGTTTGGCAGTTGCAGGACGAGCAGTACTTC.

This chain links TRBV7-3 with TRBJ2-2; 7 positions agree with TRBD1. The CDR3 extends over 17 amino acids. V lost 5 bases and J lost 0; bases outside the gene matches: 9. CDR1 SGHTA and CDR2 FQGTGA come from the germline V gene. CDR3: CASSRNPGQTNTGELFF. The CDR3 coding sequence is TGTGCCAGCAGCCGAAACCCGGGACAGACGAACACCGGGGAGCTGTTTTTT.

The chain carries TRBV28 and TRBJ2-1; 10 bases line up with TRBD2. Unmatched junction bases numbered 16, after V lost 7 bases and J lost 7 bases. In germline, CDR1 is MDHEN, CDR2 SYDVKM. The CDR3 contains 17 residues. Written as DNA, the CDR3 is TGTGCCAGCATCCCGACCCTGCTAGCGGGAGTGAGTAATGAGCAGTTCTTC. It encodes CASIPTLLAGVSNEQFF.

The CDR3 nucleotides are TGTGCCAGCAGTCCCCAAAGCCTGAATGAGCAGTTCTTC. Its protein product is CASSPQSLNEQFF. The gene calls are TRBV6-2 or TRBV6-3 and TRBJ2-1; D unclear. This CDR3 is 13 amino acids long. Looked up from germline, CDR1 is MNHEY and CDR2 is SVGEGT. V dropped 5 bases and J dropped 7 bases, with 12 bases sitting between them.

This clone occurred once. The V gene is TRBV11-3, the J gene TRBJ2-1, with 10 bases matching TRBD1. Trimming cost V 5 bases and J 9 bases; bases outside gene matches: 7. The CDR3 spans 14 residues. Germline V CDR1 and CDR2: SGHNT, YENEEA. The CDR3 DNA reads TGTGCCAGCAGCCCCGGGACAGGGGATAGTGAGCAGTTCTTC. Its translation: CASSPGTGDSEQFF.

The V and J genes are TRBV6-4 and TRBJ1-4; D perhaps matches TRBD1 (6 bases). This CDR3 comprises 13 residues. Per the germline V gene, CDR1 is MRHNA and CDR2 is SNTAGT. V dropped 5 bases and J dropped 5 bases, with 9 bases sitting between them. This chain's CDR3 is CASSPGENEKLFF. The CDR3 DNA reads as TGTGCCAGCAGTCCAGGGGAAAATGAAAAACTGTTTTTT.

This rearrangement joins TRBV19 to TRBJ1-2; TRBD1 matches 7 bases. CDR1 LNHDA and CDR2 SQIVND come from the germline V gene (reference sequence). V dropped 3 bases and J dropped 4; count of bases not matched to a gene: 5. The CDR3 length is 14 residues. The DNA of the CDR3 is TGTGCCAGTAGTATTCGGGCAGGGGGCTATGGCTACACCTTC. Translated, it gives CASSIRAGGYGYTF.

J is TRBJ1-2 and V is TRBV9; perhaps TRBD1 as D (5 bases). The CDR3 is 14 residues long. CDR1 is SGDLS, CDR2 YYNGEE, per germline. V was clipped by 2 bases and J by 1 base, with 9 bases between them. The CDR3 sequence: CASSVGGINYGYTF. CDR3 nucleotides: TGTGCCAGCAGCGTCGGGGGGATTAACTATGGCTACACCTTC.

The CDR3 DNA follows: TGTGCCAGCAGTCGTGACGGGAGTGATACGCAGTATTTT. This codes for CASSRDGSDTQYF. This sequence joins TRBV6-4 and TRBJ2-3; D is possibly TRBD2 (6 bases). Deletions cut 5 bases from V and 6 bases from J, with 12 bases between. Germline V lookup: CDR1 MRHNA, CDR2 SNTAGT. The CDR3 has 13 residues.

The gene calls are TRBV6-5 and TRBJ2-7; 10 nucleotides line up with TRBD1. Germline CDR1 and CDR2: MNHEY and SVGAGI. Unmatched junction bases numbered 7, after V lost 6 bases and J lost 5 bases. The CDR3 runs to 14 residues. CDR3 region: CASSEDRGRNEQYF. CDR3 sequence (DNA): TGTGCCAGCAGCGAGGACAGGGGGAGGAACGAGCAGTACTTC.

The chain carries TRBV7-9 and TRBJ2-7; 9 bases align to TRBD2. The length of the CDR3 is 14 residues. Per germline, CDR1 SEHNR and CDR2 FQNEAQ (reference sequence). V dropped 7 bases and J dropped 1; count of bases not matched to a gene: 5. CDR3 residues: CASTPLAGSYEQYF. The DNA of the CDR3 is TGTGCCAGCACCCCCCTAGCGGGGTCCTACGAGCAGTACTTC.

The V gene is TRBV4-2, the J gene TRBJ2-3; D gene ambiguous. There are 13 residues in the CDR3. Trimming removed 4 bases from V and 5 bases from J, with 10 bases in between. Per germline, CDR1 LGHNA and CDR2 YNFKEQ. The CDR3 DNA is TGTGCCAGCAGCCCCCAGGTGGGAGATACGCAGTATTTT. This sequence encodes CASSPQVGDTQYF.

The V and J genes are TRBV6-5 and TRBJ2-7, with 9 bases that match TRBD1. The V gene's germline CDR1 is MNHEY and CDR2 SVGAGI. The CDR3 extends over 13 amino acids. V lost 8 bases, J lost 5 bases, and 7 bases stayed unmatched. The CDR3 sequence: CASSGQGSNEQYF. The CDR3 DNA reads as TGTGCCAGCTCTGGACAGGGGTCCAACGAGCAGTACTTC.

The V call is TRBV5-4, the J call TRBJ2-3; perhaps TRBD1 as D (5 bases). Germline V gene sequence: CDR1 SGHNT, CDR2 YYREEE (reference sequence). The CDR3 extends over 14 amino acids. The V end lost 5 bases, the J end lost 5 bases, and 15 bases lay between the germline ends. DNA of the CDR3: TGTGCCAGCAGACCCAGGGTGGGTGGAGATACGCAGTATTTT. Translation: CASRPRVGGDTQYF.

The rearrangement joins TRBV5-3 to TRBJ1-1, with 8 bases matching TRBD1. TRBV5-3 is annotated as an ORF whose role is uncertain. The ends lost 0 bases at V and 7 bases at J; junction bases unmatched: 23. This CDR3 contains 20 residues. The CDR3 nucleotides are TGTGCCAGAAGCTTGGGGGGGACAGGCAGGTGGTGGGACGAAAGCATTGAAGCTTTCTTT. Protein product: CARSLGGTGRWWDESIEAFF.

V and J are TRBV12-3 or TRBV12-4 and TRBJ2-5; no firm D call. CDR3 length: 12 amino acids. The V end lost 0 bases, the J end lost 5 bases, and 4 bases lay between the germline ends. Here the CDR3 reads CASSLARETQYF. The CDR3 DNA sequence: TGTGCCAGCAGTTTAGCGCGGGAGACCCAGTACTTC.

V and J are TRBV11-2 and TRBJ2-7; the match to TRBD1 covers 7 bases. Germline V gene data show CDR1 as SGHAT and CDR2 as FQNNGV. CDR3 length: 14 amino acids. Trimming took 5 bases from V and 4 from J; bases not matched to a gene: 8. The CDR3 sequence is CASSIRTGLYEQYF. CDR3 nucleotides: TGTGCCAGCAGCATCCGGACAGGATTGTACGAGCAGTACTTC.

The V and J genes are TRBV6-5 and TRBJ2-2; 10 bases agree with TRBD2. There are 15 residues in the CDR3. V lost 8 bases and J lost 4; bases outside the gene matches: 7. The germline V gene has CDR1 MNHEY and CDR2 SVGAGI. CDR3: CASEATSGVTGELFF. The CDR3 nucleotides read TGTGCCAGCGAAGCTACTAGCGGGGTCACCGGGGAGCTGTTTTTT.

The sample holds one count of this clone. CDR3 nucleotide sequence: TGTGCCAGCAACAGCCCGGGACAGGGAAACTACGAGCAGTACTTC. Translation: CASNSPGQGNYEQYF. V gene TRBV5-4 combines with J gene TRBJ2-7; 9 bases map to TRBD1. Trimming at V came to 6 bases and at J to 3 bases, leaving 10 bases not matched to a gene. The germline V gene encodes CDR1 SGHNT and CDR2 YYREEE (reference sequence). The CDR3 loop spans 15 amino acids.

The gene calls are TRBV29-1 and TRBJ2-1, with 14 bases matching TRBD2. Looked up from germline, CDR1 is SQVTM and CDR2 is ANQGSEA. This CDR3 comprises 19 residues. V lost 5 bases to trimming and J lost 10 bases; unmatched junction nucleotides: 22. Here the CDR3 reads CSVWTRQGGTGLAGAEQFF. The CDR3 DNA reads TGCAGCGTTTGGACCAGACAGGGGGGGACGGGACTAGCGGGAGCAGAGCAGTTCTTC.

This chain links TRBV7-2 with TRBJ2-7; 14 bases line up with TRBD2. Unmatched junction bases numbered 6, after V lost 4 bases and J lost 4 bases. Germline V gene data show CDR1 as SGHTA and CDR2 as FQGNSA. The CDR3 sequence is 16 residues long. In nucleotides, the CDR3 is TGTGCCAGCAGCTCTGGGACTAGCGGGAGATTGTACGAGCAGTACTTC. It encodes CASSSGTSGRLYEQYF. Combining the CDR3 with reference TRBV7-2 and TRBJ2-7 gives the whole variable domain GAGVSQSPSNKVTEKGKDVELRCDPISGHTALYWYRQSLGQGLEFLIYFQGNSAPDKSGLPSDRFSAERTGGSVSTLTIQRTQQEDSAVYLCASSSGTSGRLYEQYFGPGTRLTVT.